This TCR beta chain was identified in a study of cytomegalovirus exposure and HLA in healthy donors. Primers for the PCR totalled 60 Vbeta and 13 Jbeta. Sequenced by immunoSEQ multiplex PCR; TCRdb stores in-frame clones only, minus some. The sample yields 120,000 or so clones, 60% to 75% seen once. Germline assignment: CDR1 SNHLY and CDR2 FYNNEI. V was cut by 3 bases and J by 4 bases, with 10 bases left in between. The CDR3 sequence is 14 residues long. The V and J genes are TRBV2 and TRBJ1-5; D is possibly TRBD1 (6 bases). The source material was PBMCs. The sequence derives from a woman between 45 and 60 years old in good health and CMV-seropositive. The CDR3 region has the DNA TGTGCCAGCAGTGATCAGGGGTCGAATCAGCCCCAGCATTTT. Protein sequence: CASSDQGSNQPQHF. The whole variable domain, filled in from reference TRBV2 and TRBJ1-5, reads EPEVTQTPSHQVTQMGQEVILRCVPISNHLYFYWYRQILGQKVEFLVSFYNNEISEKSEIFDDQFSVERPDGSNFTLKIRSTKLEDSAMYFCASSDQGSNQPQHFGDGTRLSIL.